The 13 T cell receptor beta chains in this list originate from one sample, sequenced in a study of T cell responses to AZD1222 COVID-19 vaccine. Profiled with immunoSEQ multiplex PCR; TCRdb holds only in-frame clones, not every one. The table records some 150,000 clones, 80% to 95% of them present only once. The material was peripheral blood, obtained 28 days after the second AZD1222 dose. The receptors originated from an adult who received the AZD1222 COVID-19 vaccine.

The CDR3 coding sequence is TGCGCCACAACTAGCGGACAAGAGACCCAGTACTTC. It codes for CATTSGQETQYF. The gene calls are TRBV5-1 and TRBJ2-5, with 8 bases identical to TRBD2. J was trimmed by 2 bases and V by 9 bases; bases with no gene match: 3. The CDR3 runs 12 residues. Germline lookup yields CDR1 SGHRS and CDR2 YFSETQ.

V is TRBV5-1 and J is TRBJ2-5; D is ambiguous. V dropped 5 bases and J dropped 4 bases, with 12 bases sitting between them. CDR1 and CDR2 (germline): SGHRS, YFSETQ. This CDR3 comprises 13 residues. Here the CDR3 DNA reads TGCGCCAGCAGACTAACTATGGCAGAGACCCAGTACTTC. Residues: CASRLTMAETQYF.

This sequence joins TRBV12-3 or TRBV12-4 and TRBJ1-1; no reliable D call. The germline V and J ends were trimmed by 6 bases and 1 base, with 9 bases remaining between them. The CDR3 totals 13 residues. The CDR3 here is CASSPDGNTEAFF. DNA for the CDR3: TGTGCCAGCAGCCCCGATGGGAACACTGAAGCTTTCTTT.

This clone showed up just once. The chain recombines TRBV5-1 with TRBJ1-1, with 8 bases that match TRBD1. V lost 0 bases, J lost 7 bases, and 5 bases stayed unmatched. Germline CDR1 SGHRS, CDR2 YFSETQ. CDR3 length: 14 amino acids. CDR3 coding DNA: TGCGCCAGCAGCTTGGGACAGGGGTCTGGTGAAGCTTTCTTT. Translating it yields CASSLGQGSGEAFF.

The chain employs TRBV12-3 or TRBV12-4 and TRBJ2-3; D unclear. The CDR3 is made up of 13 amino acids. V shed 2 bases and J shed 5 bases, with 8 bases lying between them. The CDR3 DNA follows: TGTGCCAGCAGTTTAAGGGTTAGAGATACGCAGTATTTT. This encodes CASSLRVRDTQYF.

Points on this clone: Other DNA sequences in this sample translate to the same CDR3. The chain recombines TRBV19 with TRBJ1-1; perhaps TRBD1 as D (5 bases). Germline CDR1 LNHDA, CDR2 SQIVND (reference sequence). The length of the CDR3 is 14 residues. Trimming removed 3 bases at V and 0 bases at J, with 8 bases between. In nucleotides, the CDR3 is TGTGCCAGTAGTATCCAGGGTATGAACACTGAAGCTTTCTTT. Residues: CASSIQGMNTEAFF.

The rearrangement uses TRBV7-9 and TRBJ2-1; no clear D gene. The CDR3 totals 11 residues. Between the trimmed V and J ends, which lost 4 bases and 7 bases, there was a span of 5 bases. Germline CDR1 SEHNR, CDR2 FQNEAQ (reference sequence). CDR3 in DNA: TGTGCCAGCAGCTGGGGTAATGAGCAGTTCTTC. It encodes CASSWGNEQFF.

The V gene is TRBV27, the J gene TRBJ2-7; 12 positions agree with TRBD2. The ends lost 5 bases at V and 5 bases at J; junction bases unmatched: 4. CDR1 and CDR2 (germline): MNHEY, SMNVEV (reference sequence). The CDR3 has 14 residues. The CDR3 DNA follows: TGTGCCAGCAGTCGACTAGCGGGAGTTGACGAGCAGTACTTC. It codes for CASSRLAGVDEQYF.

The chain links TRBV6-1 to TRBJ1-4, with a weak D call TRBD1 (5 bases). Germline assignment: CDR1 MNHNS and CDR2 SASEGT. The V gene lost 4 bases and the J gene lost 5 bases, with 17 bases spanning the gap. CDR3 length: 16 residues. The DNA for the CDR3 is TGTGCCAGCAGTGTGGGGGGGATCTTGATAAATGAAAAACTGTTTTTT. Amino acid sequence: CASSVGGILINEKLFF.

The gene calls are TRBV6-4 and TRBJ2-1; TRBD2 matches 9 bases. V lost 6 bases to trimming and J lost 7 bases; unmatched junction nucleotides: 25. CDR1 is MRHNA and CDR2 is SNTAGT in the germline V gene. The CDR3 runs 20 residues. Written as DNA, the CDR3 is TGTGCCAGCAGCCCCACTACCCCCGGATCCGAGGCGGGAGGGGTAAATGAGCAGTTCTTC. It specifies CASSPTTPGSEAGGVNEQFF.

V and J are TRBV3-1 (or the pseudogene TRBV3-2) and TRBJ1-1; D may be TRBD1 (6 bases). Germline V lookup: CDR1 LGHDT, CDR2 YNNKEL (reference sequence). V lost 4 bases, J lost 7 bases, and 19 bases lay in between. The CDR3 is made up of 15 amino acids. The CDR3 here is CASSLTLSPGDEAFF. The CDR3, as DNA: TGTGCCAGCAGCCTAACCTTATCCCCAGGGGATGAAGCTTTCTTT.

This clone was observed a few times. The V call is TRBV11-2, the J call TRBJ1-5; 8 bases fit TRBD1. Trimming removed 1 base from V and 6 bases from J; junction bases left unmatched: 11. This CDR3 region has 17 residues. The V gene's germline CDR1 is SGHAT and CDR2 FQNNGV. As DNA, the CDR3 is TGTGCCAGCAGCTTAGGCATGGTCGGACAGGGTGGTCAGCCCCAGCATTTT. This gives the protein CASSLGMVGQGGQPQHF.

The V and J genes are TRBV5-4 and TRBJ1-1; D not certain. V lost 2 bases to trimming and J lost 6 bases, with 11 bases between them. Germline CDR1 SGHNT, CDR2 YYREEE (reference sequence). This CDR3 comprises 13 residues. In DNA form, the CDR3 reads TGTGCCAGCAGCTTCAACGGACGGGCTGAAGCTTTCTTT. Protein sequence: CASSFNGRAEAFF.